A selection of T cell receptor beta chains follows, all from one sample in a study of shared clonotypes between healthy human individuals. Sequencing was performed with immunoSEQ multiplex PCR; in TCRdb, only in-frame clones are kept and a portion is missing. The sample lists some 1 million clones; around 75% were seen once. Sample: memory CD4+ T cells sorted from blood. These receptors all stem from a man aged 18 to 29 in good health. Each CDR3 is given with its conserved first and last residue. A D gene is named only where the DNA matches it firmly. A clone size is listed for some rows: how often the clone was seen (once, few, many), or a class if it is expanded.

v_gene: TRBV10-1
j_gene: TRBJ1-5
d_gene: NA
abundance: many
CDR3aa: CASSETGAQPQHF
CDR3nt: TGCGCCAGCAGTGAAACGGGCGCTCAGCCCCAGCATTTT

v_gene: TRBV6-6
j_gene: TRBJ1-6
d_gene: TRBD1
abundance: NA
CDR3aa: CASRGQGGNSPLHF
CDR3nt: TGTGCCAGCAGAGGACAGGGGGGCAATTCACCCCTCCACTTT

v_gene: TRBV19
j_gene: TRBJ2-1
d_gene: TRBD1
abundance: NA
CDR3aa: CASRRDRASNEQFF
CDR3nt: TGTGCCAGTAGGAGGGACAGGGCGAGTAATGAGCAGTTCTTC

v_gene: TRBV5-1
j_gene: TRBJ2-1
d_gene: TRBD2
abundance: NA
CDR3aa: CASSLSWSGGEQFF
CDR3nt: TGCGCCAGCAGCTTGTCCTGGTCGGGGGGTGAGCAGTTCTTC

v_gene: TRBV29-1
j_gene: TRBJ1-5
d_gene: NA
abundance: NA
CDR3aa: CSVPNCWYNQPQHF
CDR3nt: TGCAGCGTCCCCAACTGTTGGTACAATCAGCCCCAGCATTTT

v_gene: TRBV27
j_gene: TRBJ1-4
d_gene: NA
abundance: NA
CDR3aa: CASSLGGYANEKLFF
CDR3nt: TGTGCCAGCAGTCTTGGTGGATACGCTAATGAAAAACTGTTTTTT

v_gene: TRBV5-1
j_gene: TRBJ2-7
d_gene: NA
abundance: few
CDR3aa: CASSLAPSYEQYF
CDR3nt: TGCGCCAGCAGCTTGGCACCCTCCTACGAGCAGTACTTC

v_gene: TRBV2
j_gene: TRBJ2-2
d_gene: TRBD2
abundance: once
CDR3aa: CASTMVGGPPGELFF
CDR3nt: TGTGCCAGCACTATGGTGGGAGGGCCCCCCGGGGAGCTGTTTTTT

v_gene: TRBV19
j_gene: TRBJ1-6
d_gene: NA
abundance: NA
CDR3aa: CASSIGQSSYNSPLHF
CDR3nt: TGTGCCAGTAGTATCGGACAGAGCTCCTATAATTCACCCCTCCACTTT

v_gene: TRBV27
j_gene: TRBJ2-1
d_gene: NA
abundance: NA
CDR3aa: CASSSQWVPTGEQFF
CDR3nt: TGTGCCAGCAGTTCCCAATGGGTCCCCACTGGAGAGCAGTTCTTC

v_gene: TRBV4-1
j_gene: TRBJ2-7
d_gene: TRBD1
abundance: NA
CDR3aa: CASARNGQGNEQYF
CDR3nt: TGCGCCAGCGCCCGGAACGGACAGGGGAACGAGCAGTACTTC

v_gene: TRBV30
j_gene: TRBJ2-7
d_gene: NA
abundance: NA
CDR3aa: CAWSGPPAGFEQYF
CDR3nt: TGTGCCTGGAGTGGACCCCCTGCAGGCTTCGAGCAGTACTTC